This T cell receptor beta chain was retrieved from a study of T cell changes during pregnancy in multiple sclerosis. The V gene's germline CDR1 is MDHEN and CDR2 SYDVKM. The CDR3 is 13 amino acids. The ends were cut back, 2 bases at V and 8 bases at J, with 9 bases in the middle. The table came from immunoSEQ multiplex PCR; TCRdb's copy has only in-frame clones and leaves some out. Counted here are around 40,000 clones, roughly nine tenths occurring once; the ten biggest clones make up 1% to 1.5%. This TCR came from a female donor with multiple sclerosis, enrolled in a pregnancy study. This specimen consisted of CD4+ T cells from peripheral blood mononuclear cells, obtained in the first trimester of pregnancy. The chain combines TRBV28 with TRBJ1-4; perhaps TRBD1 as D (5 bases). As DNA, the CDR3 is TGTGCCAGCAGTTTAGGGGAGGGGGAAAAACTGTTTTTT. This encodes CASSLGEGEKLFF.